What follows describes a single TCR beta chain. Its antigen remains unidentified. Libraries were prepared by immunoSEQ multiplex PCR; TCRdb keeps only in-frame clonotypes and omits some of them. The sample has about 56,000 clones; about nine tenths are singletons. As to time point: week 35, safety follow-up. In every dose of vaccine, 300 ug of mutant IDH1 20-mer peptide was given alongside topical imiquimod. This sample was included in a study of a mutant IDH1 vaccine in newly diagnosed glioma. Background on the study: Following radiotherapy alone, or alongside temozolomide cycles, vaccination was started after an interval of 4-6 weeks.

This CDR3 contains 13 residues. Deletions cut 5 bases from V and 6 bases from J, with 14 bases between. Germline V gene data show CDR1 as SGHVS and CDR2 as FQNEAQ. Here the sequenced sample was PBMCs, taken from a glioma patient whose treatment included an IDH1 peptide vaccine. J is TRBJ2-7 and V is TRBV7-8, with D perhaps TRBD2 (6 bases). This clonotype originated in a man in his forties or fifties with glioma. The CDR3, as DNA: TGTGCCAGCAGCGCGAGACTAGTCTCCGAGCAGTACTTC. As protein: CASSARLVSEQYF.